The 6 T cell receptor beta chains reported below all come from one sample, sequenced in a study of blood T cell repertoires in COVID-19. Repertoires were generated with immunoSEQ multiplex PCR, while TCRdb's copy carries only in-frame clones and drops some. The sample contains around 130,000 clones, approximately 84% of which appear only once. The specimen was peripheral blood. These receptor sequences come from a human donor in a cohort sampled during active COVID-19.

CDR3 region: CASSPRGDRGLTEAFF. The CDR3 DNA follows: TGTGCCAGCAGCCCCCGGGGGGACAGGGGGTTGACTGAAGCTTTCTTT. This chain links TRBV11-2 with TRBJ1-1, with 11 bases matching TRBD1. J was trimmed by 5 bases and V by 5 bases; bases with no gene match: 10. Germline CDR1 is SGHAT and CDR2 is FQNNGV. The CDR3 runs to 16 residues.

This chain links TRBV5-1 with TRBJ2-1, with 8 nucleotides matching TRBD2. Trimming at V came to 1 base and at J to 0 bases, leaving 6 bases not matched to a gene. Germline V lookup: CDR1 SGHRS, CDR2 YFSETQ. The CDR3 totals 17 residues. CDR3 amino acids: CASSLYSGGTSYNEQFF. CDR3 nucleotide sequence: TGCGCCAGCAGCTTGTACAGCGGGGGCACCTCCTACAATGAGCAGTTCTTC.

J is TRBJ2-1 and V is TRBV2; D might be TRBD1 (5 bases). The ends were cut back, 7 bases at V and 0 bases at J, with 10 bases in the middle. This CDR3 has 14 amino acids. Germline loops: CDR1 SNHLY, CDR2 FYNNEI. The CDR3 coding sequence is TGTGCCAGCACTAGGGGAAGCTCCTACAATGAGCAGTTCTTC. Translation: CASTRGSSYNEQFF.

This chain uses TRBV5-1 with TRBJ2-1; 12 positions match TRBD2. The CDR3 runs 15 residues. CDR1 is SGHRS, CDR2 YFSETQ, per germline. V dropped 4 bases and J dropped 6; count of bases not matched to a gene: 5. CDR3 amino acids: CASSPTSGGPNEQFF. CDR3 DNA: TGCGCCAGCAGCCCAACTAGCGGGGGGCCCAATGAGCAGTTCTTC.

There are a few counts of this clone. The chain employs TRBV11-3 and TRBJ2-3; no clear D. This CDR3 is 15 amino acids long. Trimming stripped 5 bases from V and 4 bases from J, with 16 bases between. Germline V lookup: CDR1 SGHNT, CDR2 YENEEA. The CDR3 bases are TGTGCCAGCAGCCCTCGTAAGAGTGAAGCAGATACGCAGTATTTT. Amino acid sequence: CASSPRKSEADTQYF.

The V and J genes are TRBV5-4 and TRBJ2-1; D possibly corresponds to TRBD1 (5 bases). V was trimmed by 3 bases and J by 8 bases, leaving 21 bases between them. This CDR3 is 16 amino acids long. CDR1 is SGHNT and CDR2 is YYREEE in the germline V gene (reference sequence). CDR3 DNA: TGTGCCAGCAGCTCCCCAGGATTCCTCCAAGGGGATGAGCAGTTCTTC. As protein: CASSSPGFLQGDEQFF.